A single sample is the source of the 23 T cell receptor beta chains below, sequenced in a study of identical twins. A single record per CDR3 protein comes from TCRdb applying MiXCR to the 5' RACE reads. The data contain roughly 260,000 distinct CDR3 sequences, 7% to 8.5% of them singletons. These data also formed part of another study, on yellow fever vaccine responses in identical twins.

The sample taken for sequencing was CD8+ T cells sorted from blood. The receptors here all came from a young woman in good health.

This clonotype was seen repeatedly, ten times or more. Written as DNA, the CDR3 is TGTGCCAGCAGCTTCGAGTGGAGGGGATCAATCAATGAGCAGTTCTTC. Translated, it gives CASSFEWRGSINEQFF. The rearrangement uses TRBV5-5 and TRBJ2-1, with TRBD2 as a possible D gene (6 bases). Germline V CDR1 and CDR2: SGHKS, YYEKEE (reference sequence). This CDR3 has 16 residues. Trimming took 2 bases from V and 6 from J, leaving 18 bases between them.

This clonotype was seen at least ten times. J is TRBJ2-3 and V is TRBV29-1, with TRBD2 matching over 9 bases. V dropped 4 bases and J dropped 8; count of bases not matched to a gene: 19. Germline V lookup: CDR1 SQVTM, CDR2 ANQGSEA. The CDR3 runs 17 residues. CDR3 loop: CSVGGPVAGGGGATQYF. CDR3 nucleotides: TGCAGCGTTGGTGGCCCGGTTGCGGGAGGGGGCGGGGCTACGCAGTATTTT.

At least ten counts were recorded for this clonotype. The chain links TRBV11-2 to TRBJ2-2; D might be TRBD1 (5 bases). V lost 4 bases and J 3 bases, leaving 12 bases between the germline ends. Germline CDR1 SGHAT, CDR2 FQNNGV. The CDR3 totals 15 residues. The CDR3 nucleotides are TGTGCCAGCAGCTCATGGGGCAGCGACACCGGGGAGCTGTTTTTT. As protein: CASSSWGSDTGELFF.

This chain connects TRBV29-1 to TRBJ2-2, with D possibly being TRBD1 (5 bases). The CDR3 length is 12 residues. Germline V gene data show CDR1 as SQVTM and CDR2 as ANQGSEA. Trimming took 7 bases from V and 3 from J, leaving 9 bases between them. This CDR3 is CSASTDTGELFF. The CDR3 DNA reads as TGCAGCGCCTCGACAGACACCGGGGAGCTGTTTTTT.

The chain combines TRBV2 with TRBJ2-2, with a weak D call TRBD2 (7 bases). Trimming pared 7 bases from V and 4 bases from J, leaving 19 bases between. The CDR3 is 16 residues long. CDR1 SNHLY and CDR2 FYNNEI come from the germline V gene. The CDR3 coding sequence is TGTGCCAGCAACACCCCCGGGGGGCTGTCCACCGGGGAGCTGTTTTTT. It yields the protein CASNTPGGLSTGELFF.

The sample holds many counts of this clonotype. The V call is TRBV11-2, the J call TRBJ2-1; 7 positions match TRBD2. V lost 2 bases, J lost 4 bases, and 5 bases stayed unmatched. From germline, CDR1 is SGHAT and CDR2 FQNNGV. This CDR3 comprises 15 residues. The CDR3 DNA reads TGTGCCAGCAGCTTACACAGCGGGGCATACAATGAGCAGTTCTTC. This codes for CASSLHSGAYNEQFF.

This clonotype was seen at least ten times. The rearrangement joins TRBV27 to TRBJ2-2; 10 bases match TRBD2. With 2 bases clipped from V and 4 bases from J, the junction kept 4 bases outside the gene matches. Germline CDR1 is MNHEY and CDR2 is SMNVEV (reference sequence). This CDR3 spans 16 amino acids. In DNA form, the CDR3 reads TGTGCCAGCAGTTTAGGGCTAGCGGGAGTCACCGGGGAGCTGTTTTTT. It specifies CASSLGLAGVTGELFF.

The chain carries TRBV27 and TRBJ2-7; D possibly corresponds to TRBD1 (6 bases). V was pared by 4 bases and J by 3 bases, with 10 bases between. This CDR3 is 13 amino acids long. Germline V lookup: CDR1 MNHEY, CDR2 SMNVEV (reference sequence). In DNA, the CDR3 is TGTGCCAGCAGTTCCGGGACATTCTACGAGCAGTACTTC. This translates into CASSSGTFYEQYF.

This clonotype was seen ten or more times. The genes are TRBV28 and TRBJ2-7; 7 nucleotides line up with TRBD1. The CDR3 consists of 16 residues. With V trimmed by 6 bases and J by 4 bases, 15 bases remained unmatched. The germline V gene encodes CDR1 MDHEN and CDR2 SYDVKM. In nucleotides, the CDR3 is TGTGCCAGCAGCCCCACGTTCGGGACAGACGCATACGAGCAGTACTTC. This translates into CASSPTFGTDAYEQYF.

The CDR3 spells CSAIAGDPDTQYF. The DNA for the CDR3 is TGCAGTGCTATAGCGGGAGACCCAGATACGCAGTATTTT. V usage is TRBV20-1 and J usage is TRBJ2-3; 9 nucleotides line up with TRBD2. J was trimmed by 4 bases and V by 4 bases; bases with no gene match: 3. Germline V CDR1 and CDR2: DFQATT, SNEGSKA (reference sequence). The length of the CDR3 is 13 residues.

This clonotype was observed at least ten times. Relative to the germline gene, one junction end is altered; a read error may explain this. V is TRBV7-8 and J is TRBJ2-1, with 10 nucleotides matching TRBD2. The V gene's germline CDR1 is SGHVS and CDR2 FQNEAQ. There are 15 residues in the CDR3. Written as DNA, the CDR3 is TGCGCCAGCAGCCTACCGGGACTAGCGTACAATGAGCAGTTCTTC. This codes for CASSLPGLAYNEQFF.

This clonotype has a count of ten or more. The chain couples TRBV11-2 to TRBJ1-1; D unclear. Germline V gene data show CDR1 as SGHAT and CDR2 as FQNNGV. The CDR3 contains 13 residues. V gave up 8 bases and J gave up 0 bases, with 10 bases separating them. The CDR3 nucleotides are TGTGCCAGCGGGAAATCGGTGAACACTGAAGCTTTCTTT. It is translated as CASGKSVNTEAFF.

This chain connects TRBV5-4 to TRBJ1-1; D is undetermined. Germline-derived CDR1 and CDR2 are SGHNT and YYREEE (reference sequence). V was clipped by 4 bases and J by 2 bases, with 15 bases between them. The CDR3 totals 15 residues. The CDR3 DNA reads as TGTGCCAGCAGCCCCCCTAGGGCAGGAAACACTGAAGCTTTCTTT. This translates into CASSPPRAGNTEAFF. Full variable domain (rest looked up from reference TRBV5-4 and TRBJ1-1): ETGVTQSPTHLIKTRGQQVTLRCSSQSGHNTVSWYQQALGQGPQFIFQYYREEENGRGNFPPRFSGLQFPNYSSELNVNALELDDSALYLCASSPPRAGNTEAFFGQGTRLTVV.

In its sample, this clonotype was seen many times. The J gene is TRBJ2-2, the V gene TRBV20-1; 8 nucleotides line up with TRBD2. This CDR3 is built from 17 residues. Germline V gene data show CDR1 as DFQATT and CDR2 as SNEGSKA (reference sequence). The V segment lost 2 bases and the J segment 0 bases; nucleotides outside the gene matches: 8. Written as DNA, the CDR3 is TGCAGTGCTAGAAGCCTACGGGGGGGAACGAACACCGGGGAGCTGTTTTTT. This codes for CSARSLRGGTNTGELFF.

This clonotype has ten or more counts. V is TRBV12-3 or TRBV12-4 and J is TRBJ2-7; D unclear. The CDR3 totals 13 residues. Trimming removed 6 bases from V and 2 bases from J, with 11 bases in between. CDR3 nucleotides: TGTGCCAGCAGCCAAACTCGGCCCTACGAGCAGTACTTC. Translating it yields CASSQTRPYEQYF.

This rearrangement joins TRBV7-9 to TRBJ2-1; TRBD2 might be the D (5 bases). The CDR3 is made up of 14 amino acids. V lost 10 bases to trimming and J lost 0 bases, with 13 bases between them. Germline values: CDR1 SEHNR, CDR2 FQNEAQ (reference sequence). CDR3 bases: TGTGCCACCGAGACTACCCGCTCCTACAATGAGCAGTTCTTC. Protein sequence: CATETTRSYNEQFF.

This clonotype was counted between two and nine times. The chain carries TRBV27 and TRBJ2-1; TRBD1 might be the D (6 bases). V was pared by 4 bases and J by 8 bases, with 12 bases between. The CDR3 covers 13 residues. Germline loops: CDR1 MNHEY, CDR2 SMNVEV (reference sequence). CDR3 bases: TGTGCCAGCAGTTCCCCCCAGGGGTATGAGCAGTTCTTC. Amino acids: CASSSPQGYEQFF.

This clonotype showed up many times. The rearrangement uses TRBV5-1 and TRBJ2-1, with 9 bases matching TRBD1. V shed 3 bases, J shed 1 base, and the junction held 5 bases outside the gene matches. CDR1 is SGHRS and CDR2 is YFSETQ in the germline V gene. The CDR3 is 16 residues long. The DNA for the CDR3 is TGCGCCAGCAGCTCCTTACAGGGGGCTTCCTACAATGAGCAGTTCTTC. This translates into CASSSLQGASYNEQFF.

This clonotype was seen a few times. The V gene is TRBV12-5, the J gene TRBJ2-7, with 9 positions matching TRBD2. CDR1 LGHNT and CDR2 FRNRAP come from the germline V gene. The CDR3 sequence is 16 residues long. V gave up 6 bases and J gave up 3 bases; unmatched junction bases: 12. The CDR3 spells CASGPGLALLDYEQYF. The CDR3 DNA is TGTGCTAGTGGCCCGGGACTAGCCCTTTTGGACTACGAGCAGTACTTC.

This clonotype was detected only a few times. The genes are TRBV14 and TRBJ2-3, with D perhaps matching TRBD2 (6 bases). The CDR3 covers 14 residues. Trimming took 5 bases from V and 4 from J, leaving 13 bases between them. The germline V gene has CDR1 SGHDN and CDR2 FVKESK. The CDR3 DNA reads TGTGCCAGCAGCTGGGACTTCGATCCAGATACGCAGTATTTT. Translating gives CASSWDFDPDTQYF. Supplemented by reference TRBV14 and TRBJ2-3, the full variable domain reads EAGVTQFPSHSVIEKGQTVTLRCDPISGHDNLYWYRRVMGKEIKFLLHFVKESKQDESGMPNNRFLAERTGGTYSTLKVQPAELEDSGVYFCASSWDFDPDTQYFGPGTRLTVL.

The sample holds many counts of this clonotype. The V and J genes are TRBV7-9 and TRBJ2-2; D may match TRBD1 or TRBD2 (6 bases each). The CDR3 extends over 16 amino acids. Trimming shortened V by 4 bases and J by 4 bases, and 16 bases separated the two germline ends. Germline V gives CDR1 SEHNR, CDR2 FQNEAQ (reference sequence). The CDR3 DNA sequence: TGTGCCAGCAGCTCCAGAGGGGGGAGTAGCACCGGGGAGCTGTTTTTT. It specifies CASSSRGGSSTGELFF.

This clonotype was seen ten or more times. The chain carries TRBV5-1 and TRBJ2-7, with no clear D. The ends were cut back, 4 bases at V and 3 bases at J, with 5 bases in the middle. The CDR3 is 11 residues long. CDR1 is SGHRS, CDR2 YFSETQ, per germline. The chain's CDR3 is CASSNNYEQYF. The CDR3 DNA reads TGCGCCAGCAGCAACAACTACGAGCAGTACTTC.

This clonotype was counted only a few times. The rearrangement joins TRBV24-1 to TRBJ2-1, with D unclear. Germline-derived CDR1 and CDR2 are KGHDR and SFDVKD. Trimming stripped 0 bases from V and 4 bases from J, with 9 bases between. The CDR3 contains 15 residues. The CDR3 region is CATSDLGWGYNEQFF. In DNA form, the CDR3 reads TGTGCCACCAGTGATTTGGGCTGGGGATACAATGAGCAGTTCTTC.